The source of this T cell receptor beta chain is a study of neoadjuvant anti-PD-1 for oral cavity cancer. Study-level information: Around day 43, patients without progression received a fourth nivolumab dose before surgery. Whole-study results and caveats: PBMC Gini-index clonality exceeded responders' in non-responders post-nivolumab.

Turning to this clone: Its specificity is not known.

PBMC libraries mostly used about 500 ng of input genomic DNA, with six replicates per sample. Method: immunoSEQ multiplex PCR; TCRdb's copy keeps in-frame clones and lacks some. The table includes 15,000 to 20,000 clones, approximately 79% detected once. Trimming removed 4 bases at V and 1 base at J, with 8 bases between. The germline V gene has CDR1 SQVTM and CDR2 ANQGSEA. The CDR3 spans 12 residues. The V gene is TRBV29-1, the J gene TRBJ2-7, with D perhaps matching TRBD2 (6 bases). This TCR was recovered from a person between 35 and 79 years old with oral cavity squamous cell carcinoma. This specimen consisted of PBMCs, obtained before nivolumab (anti-PD-1) treatment. Here the CDR3 reads CSVAGTSYEQYF. Here the CDR3 DNA reads TGCAGCGTTGCGGGGACTTCCTACGAGCAGTACTTC.